These T cell receptor beta chains were read from a single sample in a study of post-analysis software for immune sequencing data. TCRdb analysed the PCR reads with MiXCR anew, one entry per CDR3 protein. The sample yields roughly 200,000 distinct CDR3 sequences, around 29% seen once. Sequenced sample: blood. These receptors came from a girl aged 2 to 17 with multiple sclerosis. Each CDR3 is given with its conserved first and last residue. A D gene is named only where the DNA matches it firmly. The size of a clone is reported for some rows only, either as once, few or many, or as a class for expanded clones.

v_call,clone_size,d_call,j_call,cdr3_aa,cdr3_nt
TRBV12-3/TRBV12-4,few,TRBD1,TRBJ2-1,CASSLGQVAYNEQFF,TGTGCCAGCAGTCTTGGACAGGTAGCCTACAATGAGCAGTTCTTC
TRBV15,NA,TRBD2,TRBJ2-1,CATGRDRGLAGNEQFF,TGTGCCACCGGCAGAGATCGTGGACTAGCGGGTAATGAGCAGTTCTTC
TRBV28,many,NA,TRBJ1-2,CASSSPGTKNNYGYTF,TGTGCCAGCAGTTCTCCCGGGACCAAAAATAACTATGGCTACACCTTC
TRBV29-1,few,NA,TRBJ1-1,CSVENPGLHTEAFF,TGCAGCGTTGAAAATCCAGGACTTCACACTGAAGCTTTCTTT
TRBV7-2,many,NA,TRBJ2-3,CASSSTRVFTDTQYF,TGTGCCAGCAGCTCAACACGAGTGTTCACAGATACGCAGTATTTT
TRBV5-1,NA,NA,TRBJ2-1,CASSPTEYNGQFF,TGCGCCAGCAGCCCGACAGAATACAATGGGCAGTTCTTC
TRBV5-1,NA,NA,TRBJ1-1,CASSFYENTEAFF,TGCGCCAGCAGCTTTTATGAGAACACTGAAGCTTTCTTT
TRBV5-1,many,NA,TRBJ1-2,CASSSAAPAPRYGYTF,TGCGCCAGCAGCTCCGCGGCGCCGGCCCCCAGGTATGGCTACACCTTC
TRBV4-1,NA,NA,TRBJ1-3,CASSQERRNSGNTIYF,TGCGCCAGCAGCCAAGAACGACGGAACTCTGGAAACACCATATATTTT
TRBV5-1,few,NA,TRBJ1-1,CASSLKREWNTEAFF,TGCGCCAGCAGCTTGAAGAGGGAGTGGAACACTGAAGCTTTCTTT
TRBV3-1,NA,NA,TRBJ2-7,CASSQDSREQYF,TGTGCCAGCAGCCAAGACTCCAGGGAGCAGTACTTC
TRBV7-3,few,NA,TRBJ1-2,CASNLTLTEQNYGYTF,TGTGCCAGCAACTTAACCCTGACAGAACAGAACTATGGCTACACCTTC
TRBV5-1,NA,TRBD1,TRBJ1-2,CASSRGQGGTTMATPF,TGCGCCAGCTCCCGGGGACAGGGGGGTACTACTATGGCTACACCTTTC
TRBV20-1,NA,NA,TRBJ2-5,CSAHGLQGATQYF,TGCAGTGCTCATGGACTCCAGGGAGCGACCCAGTACTTC
TRBV12-3/TRBV12-4,NA,TRBD2,TRBJ2-7,CASSLRPGGPSEQYF,TGTGCCAGCAGTTTACGTCCGGGAGGGCCCTCCGAGCAGTACTTC
TRBV5-1,many,NA,TRBJ2-7,CASSYRDGRPAIGYEQYF,TGCGCCAGCAGCTACCGGGACGGCAGGCCCGCCATTGGTTACGAGCAGTACTTC
TRBV6-2/TRBV6-3,many,TRBD2,TRBJ2-3,CASSPSGGNRYF,TGTGCCAGCAGCCCTAGCGGGGGGAACCGGTATTTT
TRBV20-1,many,NA,TRBJ2-7,CSARETSAYEQYF,TGCAGTGCTAGGGAGACTAGTGCCTACGAGCAGTACTTC
TRBV29-1,many,NA,TRBJ2-7,CSAITVGAEQYF,TGCAGCGCAATCACGGTAGGGGCCGAGCAGTACTTC
TRBV5-4,many,NA,TRBJ2-3,CASSPSTIESTDTQYF,TGTGCCAGCAGCCCCAGCACGATCGAAAGCACAGATACGCAGTATTTT
TRBV9,NA,TRBD1,TRBJ2-5,CASSLVGTEETQYF,TGTGCCAGCAGCTTAGTCGGGACAGAAGAGACCCAGTACTTC
TRBV4-2,many,TRBD2,TRBJ2-7,CASSQYTSGRSYEQYF,TGTGCCAGCAGCCAATACACTAGCGGGAGATCCTACGAGCAGTACTTC
TRBV5-5,many,NA,TRBJ1-2,CASSLAFNYGYTF,TGTGCCAGCAGCTTGGCCTTTAACTATGGCTACACCTTC